These T cell receptor beta chains were read from a single sample in a study of early T cells in non-severe SARS-CoV-2 infection. TCRdb re-analysed the 5' RACE reads in MiXCR, keeping a single row per CDR3 protein. The table records more than 40,000 distinct CDR3 sequences, more than 6.5% of them present only once. What was sequenced was whole blood. The receptors derive from an adult who was a healthcare worker with PCR-confirmed SARS-CoV-2 infection or an uninfected control (not recorded which). CDR3s include the opening cysteine and the closing phenylalanine or tryptophan. The D gene is left open where the match is weak. Not all rows give a size; the values are once, few, many and, for expanded clones, a class.

DNA	CDR3	size	D	J	V
TGCGCCAGCAGCCCGGGAACAGGGGACGAGCAGTACTTC	CASSPGTGDEQYF	many	TRBD1	TRBJ2-7	TRBV4-1
TGTGCCAGCAGCTTAATAGTAAAGACAGTCTATGGCTACACCTTC	CASSLIVKTVYGYTF	few	.	TRBJ1-2	TRBV7-2
TGTGCCAGCAGTAGAACGGGACAGCGTCAAGAGACCCAGTACTTC	CASSRTGQRQETQYF	many	TRBD1	TRBJ2-5	TRBV27
TGTGCCAGCTCACCATCCTGGGCAGGGAATTCTGAAACGGGTGGCTACACCTTC	CASSPSWAGNSETGGYTF	many	.	TRBJ1-2	TRBV18
TGTGCCAGCAGCAAGACAGGGTTCGCCTACAATGAGCAGCTCTTC	CASSKTGFAYNEQLF	many	TRBD1	TRBJ2-1	TRBV5-5
TGTGCCAGCAGTTACTCGATGGTGCGGGACGAAGCGGCTTTCTTT	CASSYSMVRDEAAFF	once	.	TRBJ1-1	TRBV6-2/TRBV6-3
TGCAGTGCTAGAGAAGGTGCGGGGCAGACAGATACGCAGTATTTT	CSAREGAGQTDTQYF	few	.	TRBJ2-3	TRBV20-1
TGTGCCAGCCTGGCTCGGACAGGGCTCAATCAGCCCCAGCATTTT	CASLARTGLNQPQHF	many	TRBD1	TRBJ1-5	TRBV28
TGTGCCAGCAGTCTACTAGCGGGGAAGAACACCGGGAAGCTGTTTTTT	CASSLLAGKNTGKLFF	.	TRBD2	TRBJ2-2	TRBV12-3/TRBV12-4
TGTGCCAGCAGCTGGACAGGCTATAATTCACCCCTCCACTTT	CASSWTGYNSPLHF	few	TRBD1	TRBJ1-6	TRBV12-3/TRBV12-4
TGCAGTGCTAGATCCCCGGGACCTCGGAGTCGTCAGCCCCAGCATTTT	CSARSPGPRSRQPQHF	few	.	TRBJ1-5	TRBV20-1
TGCAGCGTTGAGGGACTAGCGCCCAATGAGCAGTTCTTC	CSVEGLAPNEQFF	.	TRBD2	TRBJ2-1	TRBV29-1
TGTGCCAGCAGAATACCCGGGACCGCGGGCGAGCAGTACTTC	CASRIPGTAGEQYF	many	.	TRBJ2-7	TRBV6-2/TRBV6-3
TGTGCCAGCAGTTTACAACTCGGGAACACTGAAGCTTTCTTT	CASSLQLGNTEAFF	many	.	TRBJ1-1	TRBV12-3/TRBV12-4
TGTGTCTCGATCGGGACCCCTAATATAAAAGATACGCAGTATTTT	CVSIGTPNIKDTQYF	few	.	TRBJ2-3	TRBV30
TGTGCCACCAGCAGAGACCCCAGTAAGCAGTTCTTC	CATSRDPSKQFF	many	.	TRBJ2-1	TRBV15
TGCGCCAGCAGCCAAGACTCGACCGCGAACACTGAAGCTTTCTTT	CASSQDSTANTEAFF	many	.	TRBJ1-1	TRBV4-3
TGCAGCGCTCGACAGGGGGCGGACTATGGCTACACCTTC	CSARQGADYGYTF	.	TRBD1	TRBJ1-2	TRBV29-1
TGCAGTGCTGGGCGTTTGGAGTCTTTTAGCTACGAGCAGTACTTC	CSAGRLESFSYEQYF	few	.	TRBJ2-7	TRBV20-1
TGTGCCAGCAGGAACTTAGGGATGGGGGGTACGAAGGAGACCCAGTACTTC	CASRNLGMGGTKETQYF	few	.	TRBJ2-5	TRBV5-6
TGCAGTGCTAGTAGGAACACTGAAGCTTTCTTT	CSASRNTEAFF	.	.	TRBJ1-1	TRBV20-1
TGCAGCGTTGAAGGTGGGGGGTTAGCATTCGCCTACAATGAGCAGTTCTTC	CSVEGGGLAFAYNEQFF	.	.	TRBJ2-1	TRBV29-1
TGTGCCACCAGCAACCCACCAGGGAGCACAGATACGCAGTATTTT	CATSNPPGSTDTQYF	many	.	TRBJ2-3	TRBV15
TGTGCCTGGAGTGTAGGGCGTCTGTCGCTTTTT	CAWSVGRLSLF	few	.	TRBJ1-4	TRBV30
TGTGCCAGCAGGATGACAGGGGACGATGGCTACACCTTC	CASRMTGDDGYTF	many	TRBD1	TRBJ1-2	TRBV6-6
TGCAGTGCAACAGGCACACCTGGGGCCAACGTCCTGACTTTC	CSATGTPGANVLTF	many	.	TRBJ2-6	TRBV20-1
TGTGCCAGCAGTTTAGAGCTCTCAGAGACCCAGTACTTC	CASSLELSETQYF	few	.	TRBJ2-5	TRBV28
TGCAGCGCGATGGGGTCCGGAAACTCACCCCTCCACTTT	CSAMGSGNSPLHF	.	.	TRBJ1-6	TRBV29-1
TGTGCCAGCAGCCCCCTAAAGAGACAGCTTACCTATGGCTACACCTTC	CASSPLKRQLTYGYTF	many	.	TRBJ1-2	TRBV11-2